What follows are 23 T cell receptor beta chains derived from one specimen sequenced in a study of molecular identifiers for immune sequencing clone quantification. Via MiXCR, TCRdb re-called the PCR reads, giving one row per CDR3 protein. The sample holds some 680,000 distinct CDR3 sequences, 25% seen once. The sequencing sample was made of naive CD8+ T cells from blood, with Jurkat cell RNA spiked in. Subset of the sample: FACS-sorted CD8+CD4-CCR7+CD45RA+ naive T cells. These receptors were obtained from a human donor in good health. Some libraries in this study had Jurkat cell RNA spiked in.

V and J are TRBV5-6 and TRBJ2-2; D unclear. This CDR3 comprises 16 residues. Per germline, CDR1 SGHDT and CDR2 YYEEEE. With 2 bases removed from V and 6 bases from J, the gap between germline ends came to 17 bases. CDR3 in DNA: TGTGCCAGCAGCTTTATGGGTGTCCTTACCGCCGGGGAGCTGTTTTTT. Its translation is CASSFMGVLTAGELFF.

This clonotype was seen at least ten times. V and J are TRBV6-6 and TRBJ2-3, with 7 bases identical to TRBD2. This CDR3 is built from 16 residues. CDR1 is MNHNY, CDR2 SVGAGI, per germline (reference sequence). The V and J ends lost 5 bases and 2 bases, in that order; junction bases with no gene match: 10. CDR3 DNA: TGTGCCAGCAGTCCCCCAAGCGGGACTTACACAGATACGCAGTATTTT. Encoded protein: CASSPPSGTYTDTQYF.

This clonotype was recorded many times. The genes are TRBV7-9 and TRBJ1-1; TRBD1 aligns across 8 bases. Germline V lookup: CDR1 SEHNR, CDR2 FQNEAQ (reference sequence). V was pared by 6 bases and J by 5 bases, with 5 bases of the junction left unmatched. The CDR3 runs to 13 residues. Written as DNA, the CDR3 is TGTGCCAGCAGGACAGGGGCGGGTACTGAAGCTTTCTTT. Translation: CASRTGAGTEAFF.

This clonotype was counted ten times or more. The CDR3 sequence is CASSLVGARSDEQYF. CDR3 nucleotide sequence: TGCGCCAGCAGCTTGGTAGGGGCCCGTTCAGACGAGCAGTACTTC. The J gene is TRBJ2-7, the V gene TRBV5-1; TRBD1 might be the D (5 bases). The V end lost 0 bases, the J end lost 5 bases, and 15 bases lay between the germline ends. This CDR3 is 15 amino acids long. The germline gives CDR1 SGHRS, CDR2 YFSETQ.

The sample holds a few counts of this clonotype. The V and J genes are TRBV12-3 or TRBV12-4 and TRBJ2-5; TRBD2 agrees at 8 bases. V dropped 5 bases and J dropped 1; count of bases not matched to a gene: 6. This CDR3 is built from 15 residues. Here the CDR3 DNA reads TGTGCCAGCAGTCTAATAGCGGGGCCCCAAGAGACCCAGTACTTC. Translation: CASSLIAGPQETQYF.

This clonotype showed up many times. V and J are TRBV2 and TRBJ2-7; D call uncertain. Germline lookup yields CDR1 SNHLY and CDR2 FYNNEI. The ends were cut back, 6 bases at V and 1 base at J, with 10 bases in the middle. The CDR3 covers 13 residues. In DNA form, the CDR3 reads TGTGCCAGCAGGGCTCAGCGTTCCTACGAGCAGTACTTC. Amino acids: CASRAQRSYEQYF.

The V and J genes are TRBV9 and TRBJ2-7, with a possible D match to TRBD2 (5 bases). CDR1 is SGDLS and CDR2 is YYNGEE in the germline V gene. The CDR3 consists of 13 residues. V was trimmed by 4 bases and J by 7 bases, leaving 15 bases between them. The chain's CDR3 is CASSPRLAGEQYF. In DNA form, the CDR3 reads TGTGCCAGCAGCCCCCGCCTGGCGGGTGAGCAGTACTTC. Supplemented by reference TRBV9 and TRBJ2-7, the full variable domain reads DSGVTQTPKHLITATGQRVTLRCSPRSGDLSVYWYQQSLDQGLQFLIQYYNGEERAKGNILERFSAQQFPDLHSELNLSSLELGDSALYFCASSPRLAGEQYFGPGTRLTVT.

In its sample, this clonotype was seen many times. This chain joins TRBV4-1 and TRBJ2-2; 8 bases are a match to TRBD1. J lost 3 bases, V lost 5 bases, and 5 bases had no gene match. There are 15 residues in the CDR3. Germline loops: CDR1 MGHRA, CDR2 YSYEKL. The CDR3 region has the DNA TGCGCCAGCAGCTGGACAGGGTCGGACACCGGGGAGCTGTTTTTT. Amino acids: CASSWTGSDTGELFF.

This clonotype was seen ten or more times. This chain links TRBV29-1 with TRBJ2-2; a possible D gene is TRBD2 (6 bases). Germline CDR1 reads SQVTM; CDR2 reads ANQGSEA. The CDR3 loop spans 15 amino acids. V dropped 1 base and J dropped 1 base, with 10 bases sitting between them. The CDR3 DNA sequence: TGCAGCGTTGAAGCCGGCGGGGTGAACACCGGGGAGCTGTTTTTT. Encoded protein: CSVEAGGVNTGELFF.

This clonotype was counted many times. The V and J genes are TRBV25-1 and TRBJ1-6; D might be TRBD1 (5 bases). V dropped 0 bases and J dropped 7 bases, with 10 bases sitting between them. Germline V gene sequence: CDR1 MGHDK, CDR2 SYGVNS. The CDR3 is 15 residues long. The CDR3 bases are TGTGCCAGCAGTGAATATCGGACAATGAATTCACCCCTCCACTTT. Protein product: CASSEYRTMNSPLHF. The full variable domain, its missing parts supplied by reference TRBV25-1 and TRBJ1-6, is EADIYQTPRYLVIGTGKKITLECSQTMGHDKMYWYQQDPGMELHLIHYSYGVNSTEKGDLSSESTVSRIRTEHFPLTLESARPSHTSQYLCASSEYRTMNSPLHFGNGTRLTVT.

To note about this clonotype: This may be a read error, as it is one base from a much larger clone. The chain uses TRBV12-3 or TRBV12-4 and TRBJ2-5, with 7 bases that match TRBD1. The CDR3 has 18 amino acids. The V gene end was trimmed by 6 bases and the J gene end by 7 bases; junction bases not matched to a gene: 23. The DNA of the CDR3 is TGTGCCAGCAGCCCTTCCGAGTTTAAACAGGGGCCACGGGGGACCCAGTACTTC. It encodes CASSPSEFKQGPRGTQYF.

This clonotype has only a few counts. The J gene is TRBJ2-3, the V gene TRBV14; D possibly uses TRBD1 or TRBD2 (5 bases each). Germline CDR1 reads SGHDN; CDR2 reads FVKESK. V lost 0 bases to trimming and J lost 1 base, with 14 bases between them. This CDR3 has 17 residues. The CDR3 spells CASSQDGGGVRTDTQYF. The CDR3 region has the DNA TGTGCCAGCAGCCAAGATGGTGGGGGAGTCCGCACAGATACGCAGTATTTT.

Concerning this clonotype itself: Given a much more abundant clone one base away, this may be a read error. The rearrangement links TRBV6-5 to TRBJ2-2; possibly TRBD1 or TRBD2 for D (6 bases each). The CDR3 spans 15 residues. Germline V lookup: CDR1 MNHEY, CDR2 SVGAGI. Here the CDR3 reads CAGSLGGLGTGELFF. The CDR3 DNA reads TGTGCCGGCAGTTTAGGGGGGCTAGGGACCGGGGAGCTGTTTTTT.

In this sample, this clonotype turned up many times. The J gene is TRBJ2-7, the V gene TRBV7-9, with D tentatively TRBD2 (5 bases). This CDR3 comprises 12 residues. V lost 4 bases and J lost 5, with 9 bases in between. Germline V lookup: CDR1 SEHNR, CDR2 FQNEAQ (reference sequence). This CDR3 reads CASSSRGNEQYF. Here the CDR3 DNA reads TGTGCCAGCAGCTCGAGAGGGAACGAGCAGTACTTC.

The count of this clonotype is one. One end of the junction is discordant with germline, which a read error may explain. This rearrangement joins TRBV13 to TRBJ1-1, with unresolved D. The CDR3 runs 14 residues. The germline V gene has CDR1 PRHDT and CDR2 FYEKMQ (reference sequence). This CDR3 reads CVSRWTRMNTEAFF. The CDR3 coding sequence is TGTGTCAGCAGATGGACGAGAATGAACACTGAAGCTTTCTTT.

This clonotype was counted ten times or more. This chain links TRBV6-6 with TRBJ2-7, with D perhaps assigned TRBD1 or TRBD2 (5 bases each). CDR1 MNHNY and CDR2 SVGAGI come from the germline V gene (reference sequence). The length of the CDR3 is 16 residues. Trimming stripped 2 bases from V and 0 bases from J, with 14 bases between. The CDR3 reads CASSYDSGGNSYEQYF. DNA for the CDR3: TGTGCCAGCAGTTACGACAGCGGAGGCAACTCCTACGAGCAGTACTTC.

Many counts were recorded for this clonotype. The rearrangement uses TRBV6-5 and TRBJ1-5; 8 nucleotides agree with TRBD1. Trimming cost V 6 bases and J 4 bases; bases outside gene matches: 11. Looked up from germline, CDR1 is MNHEY and CDR2 is SVGAGI. The CDR3 loop spans 16 amino acids. This chain's CDR3 is CASSAGTGVRNQPQHF. CDR3 nucleotides: TGTGCCAGCAGCGCCGGGACAGGTGTGCGAAATCAGCCCCAGCATTTT.

In regard to this clonotype: A much bigger clone sits one base away, suggesting this may be a read error. The chain employs TRBV27 and TRBJ1-5, with D unclear. Matching the DNA end better, TRBJ2-3 makes the J call doubtful. CDR3 length equals 14 residues. CDR1 is MNHEY, CDR2 SMNVEV, per germline (reference sequence). CDR3 residues: CASSLLSSNQPQYF. CDR3 bases: TGTGCCAGCAGTTTATTGAGTAGCAATCAGCCCCAGTATTTT.

The chain joins TRBV2 to TRBJ2-7; 12 bases map to TRBD2. This CDR3 spans 15 amino acids. The trim removed 0 bases at V and 4 bases at J, leaving 1 base unmatched. The germline CDR1 and CDR2 sequences are SNHLY and FYNNEI. CDR3 nucleotide sequence: TGTGCCAGCAGTGAAGCCCTAGCGGGAGGGTACGAGCAGTACTTC. Residues: CASSEALAGGYEQYF.

This clonotype was seen repeatedly, ten times or more. The gene calls are TRBV14 and TRBJ2-7; D gene unclear. CDR3 length: 14 amino acids. Germline V gene data show CDR1 as SGHDN and CDR2 as FVKESK. Trimming took 7 bases from V and 2 from J, leaving 15 bases between them. This CDR3 reads CASTPLQDPYEQYF. In DNA, the CDR3 is TGTGCCAGCACCCCGCTCCAGGACCCCTACGAGCAGTACTTC.

The chain recombines TRBV28 with TRBJ1-2; D remains unclear. This CDR3 has 12 amino acids. Trimming removed 3 bases at V and 7 bases at J, with 9 bases between. The germline CDR1 and CDR2 sequences are MDHEN and SYDVKM. The DNA for the CDR3 is TGTGCCAGCAGTTTTAGTTTTAGTGGCTACACCTTC. Residues: CASSFSFSGYTF.

This clonotype was counted a few times. This CDR3 fails to terminate in the conserved phenylalanine or tryptophan, so it likely reflects a read error. The chain combines TRBV6-5 with TRBJ2-5; 12 bases are shared with TRBD2. The V and J ends lost 5 bases and 2 bases, in that order; junction bases with no gene match: 6. Looked up from germline, CDR1 is MNHEY and CDR2 is SVGAGI. The CDR3 length is 16 residues. The CDR3 DNA reads as TGTGCCAGCAGTCTCCTAGCGGGGGGGCGTCAAGAGACCCAGTACCTC. It is translated as CASSLLAGGRQETQYL.

Details on this clonotype: Relative to the germline gene, one junction end is altered; a read error may explain this. The chain recombines TRBV15 with TRBJ1-1, with TRBD1 as a possible D gene (6 bases). Germline loops: CDR1 LNHNV, CDR2 YYDKDF (reference sequence). CDR3 length equals 14 residues. CDR3 residues: CAASIGGGQLEAFF. For the CDR3, the DNA is TGTGCCGCCAGCATAGGTGGGGGCCAGCTTGAAGCTTTCTTT.